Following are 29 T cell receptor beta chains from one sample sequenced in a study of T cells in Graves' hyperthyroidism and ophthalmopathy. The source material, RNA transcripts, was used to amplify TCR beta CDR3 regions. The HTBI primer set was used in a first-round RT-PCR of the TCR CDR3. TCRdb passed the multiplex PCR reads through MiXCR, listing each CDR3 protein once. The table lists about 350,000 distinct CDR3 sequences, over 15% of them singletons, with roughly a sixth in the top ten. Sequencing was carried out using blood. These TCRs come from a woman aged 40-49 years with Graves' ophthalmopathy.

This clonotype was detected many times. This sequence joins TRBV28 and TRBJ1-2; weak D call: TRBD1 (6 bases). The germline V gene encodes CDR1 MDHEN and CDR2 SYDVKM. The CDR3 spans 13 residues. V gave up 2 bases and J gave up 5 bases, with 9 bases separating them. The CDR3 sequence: CASSLKRGYGYTF. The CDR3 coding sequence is TGTGCCAGCAGTTTAAAGAGGGGGTATGGCTACACCTTC.

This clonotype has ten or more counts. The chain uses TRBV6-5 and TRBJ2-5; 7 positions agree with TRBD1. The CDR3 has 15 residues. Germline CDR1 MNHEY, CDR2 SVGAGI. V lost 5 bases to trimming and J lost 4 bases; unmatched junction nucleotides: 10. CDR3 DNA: TGTGCCAGCAGTATACGACAGGGTGTGACAGAGACCCAGTACTTC. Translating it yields CASSIRQGVTETQYF.

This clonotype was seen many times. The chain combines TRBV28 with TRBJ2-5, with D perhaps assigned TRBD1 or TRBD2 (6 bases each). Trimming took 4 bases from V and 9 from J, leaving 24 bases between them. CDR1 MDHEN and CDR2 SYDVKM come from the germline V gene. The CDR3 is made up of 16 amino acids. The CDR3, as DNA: TGTGCCAGCAGTTCCGGACGGGGGCTCGTACTGGGATCCCAGTACTTC. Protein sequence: CASSSGRGLVLGSQYF.

CDR3 DNA: TGTGCCAGCAGCCCACCCTCTGGGGGCCTCTACGGCTATGGCTACACCTTC. Its protein is CASSPPSGGLYGYGYTF. This chain connects TRBV12-3 or TRBV12-4 to TRBJ1-2, with TRBD1 as a possible D gene (6 bases). The CDR3 is made up of 17 amino acids. The ends were cut back, 6 bases at V and 4 bases at J, with 24 bases in the middle.

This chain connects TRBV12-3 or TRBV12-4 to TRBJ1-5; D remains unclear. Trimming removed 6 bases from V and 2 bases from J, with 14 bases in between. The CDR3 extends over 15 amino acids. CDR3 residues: CASSPDGLGNQPQHF. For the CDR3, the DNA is TGTGCCAGCAGCCCGGACGGTTTAGGCAATCAGCCCCAGCATTTT.

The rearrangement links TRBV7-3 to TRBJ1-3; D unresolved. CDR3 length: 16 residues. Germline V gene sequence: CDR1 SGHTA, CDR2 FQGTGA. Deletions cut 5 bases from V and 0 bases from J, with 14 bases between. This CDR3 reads CASSQGPVSSGNTIYF. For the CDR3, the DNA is TGTGCCAGCAGCCAAGGTCCCGTGAGCTCTGGAAACACCATATATTTT.

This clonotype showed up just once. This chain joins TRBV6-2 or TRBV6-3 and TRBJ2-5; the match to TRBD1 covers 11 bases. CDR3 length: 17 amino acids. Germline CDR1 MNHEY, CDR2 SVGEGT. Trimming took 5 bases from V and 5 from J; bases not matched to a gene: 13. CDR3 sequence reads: CASSRTGGADFLETQYF. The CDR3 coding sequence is TGTGCCAGCAGTCGGACAGGGGGCGCGGATTTTCTTGAGACCCAGTACTTC.

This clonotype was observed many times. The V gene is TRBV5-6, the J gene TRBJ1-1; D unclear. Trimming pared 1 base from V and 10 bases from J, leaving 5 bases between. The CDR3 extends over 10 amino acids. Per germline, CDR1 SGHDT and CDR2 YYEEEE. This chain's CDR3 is CASSLRVAFF. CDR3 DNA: TGTGCCAGCAGCTTGCGGGTAGCTTTCTTT. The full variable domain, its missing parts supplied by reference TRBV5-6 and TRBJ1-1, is DAGVTQSPTHLIKTRGQQVTLRCSPKSGHDTVSWYQQALGQGPQFIFQYYEEEERQRGNFPDRFSGHQFPNYSSELNVNALLLGDSALYLCASSLRVAFFGQGTRLTVV.

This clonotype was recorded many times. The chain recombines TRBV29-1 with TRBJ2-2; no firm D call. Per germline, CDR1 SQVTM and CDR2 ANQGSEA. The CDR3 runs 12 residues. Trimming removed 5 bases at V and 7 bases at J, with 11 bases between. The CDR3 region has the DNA TGCAGCGTTAATACGATCGGCGGGGAGCTGTTTTTT. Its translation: CSVNTIGGELFF.

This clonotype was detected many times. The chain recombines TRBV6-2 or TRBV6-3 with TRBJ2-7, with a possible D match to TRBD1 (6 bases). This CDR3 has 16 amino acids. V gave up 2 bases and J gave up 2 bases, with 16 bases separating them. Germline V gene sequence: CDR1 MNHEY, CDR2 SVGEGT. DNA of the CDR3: TGTGCCAGCAGTTACGGTGGGGGCCCACTCCCCTACGAGCAGTACTTC. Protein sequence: CASSYGGGPLPYEQYF.

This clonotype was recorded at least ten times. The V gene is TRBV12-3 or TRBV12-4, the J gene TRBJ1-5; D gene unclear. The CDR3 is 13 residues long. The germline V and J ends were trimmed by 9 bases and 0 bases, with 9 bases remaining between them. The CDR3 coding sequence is TGTGCCAGTAGGCGTTATAGCAATCAGCCCCAGCATTTT. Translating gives CASRRYSNQPQHF.

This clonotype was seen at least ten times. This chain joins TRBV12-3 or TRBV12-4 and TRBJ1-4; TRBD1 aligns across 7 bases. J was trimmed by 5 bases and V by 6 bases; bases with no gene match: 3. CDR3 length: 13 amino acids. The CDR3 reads CASRGTVNEKLFF. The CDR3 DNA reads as TGTGCCAGCAGAGGGACAGTAAATGAAAAACTGTTTTTT.

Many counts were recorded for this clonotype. CDR3 residues: CASRTGYEQYF. The CDR3 nucleotides are TGTGCCAGCAGAACGGGGTACGAGCAGTACTTC. The chain employs TRBV6-5 and TRBJ2-7; D perhaps matches TRBD2 (5 bases). V was cut by 6 bases and J by 4 bases, with 7 bases left in between. Germline CDR1 MNHEY, CDR2 SVGAGI. There are 11 residues in the CDR3.

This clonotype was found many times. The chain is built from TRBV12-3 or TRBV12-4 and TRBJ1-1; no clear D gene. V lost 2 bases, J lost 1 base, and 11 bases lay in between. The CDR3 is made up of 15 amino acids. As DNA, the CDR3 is TGTGCCAGCAGTTTATCCCCCCCGCCGAACACTGAAGCTTTCTTT. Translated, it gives CASSLSPPPNTEAFF.

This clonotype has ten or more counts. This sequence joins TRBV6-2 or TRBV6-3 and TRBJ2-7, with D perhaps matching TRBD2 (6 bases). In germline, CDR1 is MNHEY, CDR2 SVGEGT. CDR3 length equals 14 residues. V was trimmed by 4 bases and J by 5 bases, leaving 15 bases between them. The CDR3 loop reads CASSLGGMINEQYF. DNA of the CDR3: TGTGCCAGCAGTTTGGGCGGGATGATCAACGAGCAGTACTTC.

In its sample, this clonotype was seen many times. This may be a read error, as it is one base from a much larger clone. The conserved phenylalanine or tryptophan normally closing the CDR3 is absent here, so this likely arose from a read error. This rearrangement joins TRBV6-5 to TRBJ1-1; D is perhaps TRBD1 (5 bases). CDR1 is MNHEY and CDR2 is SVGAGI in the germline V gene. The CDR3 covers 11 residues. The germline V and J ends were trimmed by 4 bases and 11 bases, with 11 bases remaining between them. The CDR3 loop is CASSSGVAAFS. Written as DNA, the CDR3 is TGTGCCAGCAGTTCGGGGGTTGCGGCTTTCTCT.

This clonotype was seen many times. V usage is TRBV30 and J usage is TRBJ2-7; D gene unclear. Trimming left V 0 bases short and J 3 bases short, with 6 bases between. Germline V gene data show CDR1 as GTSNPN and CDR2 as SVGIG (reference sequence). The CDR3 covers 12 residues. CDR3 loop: CAWSVLGYEQYF. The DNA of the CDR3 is TGTGCCTGGAGTGTACTCGGCTACGAGCAGTACTTC. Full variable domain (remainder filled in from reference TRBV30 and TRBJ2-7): SQTIHQWPATLVQPVGSPLSLECTVEGTSNPNLYWYRQAAGRGLQLLFYSVGIGQISSEVPQNLSASRPQDRQFILSSKKLLLSDSGFYLCAWSVLGYEQYFGPGTRLTVT.

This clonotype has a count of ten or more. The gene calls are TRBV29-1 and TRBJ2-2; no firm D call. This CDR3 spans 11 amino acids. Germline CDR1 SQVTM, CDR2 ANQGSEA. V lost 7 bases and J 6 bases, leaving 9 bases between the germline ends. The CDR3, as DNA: TGCAGCGCTAGTATCTCCGGGGAGCTGTTTTTT. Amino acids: CSASISGELFF.

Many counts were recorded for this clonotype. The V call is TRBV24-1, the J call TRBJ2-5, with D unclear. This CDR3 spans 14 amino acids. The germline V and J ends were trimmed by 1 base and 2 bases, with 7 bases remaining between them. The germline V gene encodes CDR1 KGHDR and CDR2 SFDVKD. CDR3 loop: CATSDFVGQETQYF. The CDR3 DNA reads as TGTGCCACCAGTGATTTTGTCGGTCAAGAGACCCAGTACTTC.

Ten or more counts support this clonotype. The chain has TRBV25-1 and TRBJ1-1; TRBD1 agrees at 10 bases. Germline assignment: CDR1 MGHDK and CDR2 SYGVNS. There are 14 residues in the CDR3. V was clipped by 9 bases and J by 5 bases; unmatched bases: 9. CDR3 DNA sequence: TGTGCCAGTCCCCGGGACAGGGGAAAAACTGAAGCTTTCTTT. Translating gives CASPRDRGKTEAFF.

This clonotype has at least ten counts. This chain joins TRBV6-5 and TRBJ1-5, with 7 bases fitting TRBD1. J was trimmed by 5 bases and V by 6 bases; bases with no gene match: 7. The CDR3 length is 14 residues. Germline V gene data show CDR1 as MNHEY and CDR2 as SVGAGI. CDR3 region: CASSPGTAHQPQHF. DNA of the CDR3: TGTGCCAGCAGCCCAGGGACAGCCCATCAGCCCCAGCATTTT.

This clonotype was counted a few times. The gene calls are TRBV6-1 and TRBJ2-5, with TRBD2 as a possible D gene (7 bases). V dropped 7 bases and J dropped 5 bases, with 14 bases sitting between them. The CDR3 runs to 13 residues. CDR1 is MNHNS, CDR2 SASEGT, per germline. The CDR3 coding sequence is TGTGCCAGCAATGGGGGGGCATGGGAGACCCAGTACTTC. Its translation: CASNGGAWETQYF.

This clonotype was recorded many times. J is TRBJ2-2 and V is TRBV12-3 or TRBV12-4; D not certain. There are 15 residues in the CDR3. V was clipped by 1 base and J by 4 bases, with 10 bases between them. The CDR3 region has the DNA TGTGCCAGCAGTTTAGGCGACGGGCCCACCGGGGAGCTGTTTTTT. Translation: CASSLGDGPTGELFF.

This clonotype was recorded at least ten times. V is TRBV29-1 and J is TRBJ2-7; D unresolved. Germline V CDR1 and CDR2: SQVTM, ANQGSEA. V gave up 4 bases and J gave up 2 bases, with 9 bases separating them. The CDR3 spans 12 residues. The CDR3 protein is CSVAAETYEQYF. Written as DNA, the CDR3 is TGCAGCGTTGCGGCAGAAACCTACGAGCAGTACTTC.

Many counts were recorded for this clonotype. In nucleotides, the CDR3 is TGTGCCAGCAGGCGACTAGCGGGAGGCACCGGGGAGCTGTTTTTT. It codes for CASRRLAGGTGELFF. The chain couples TRBV28 to TRBJ2-2, with TRBD2 identical over 13 bases. There are 15 residues in the CDR3. V lost 6 bases and J lost 4; bases outside the gene matches: 2. The germline CDR1 and CDR2 sequences are MDHEN and SYDVKM.

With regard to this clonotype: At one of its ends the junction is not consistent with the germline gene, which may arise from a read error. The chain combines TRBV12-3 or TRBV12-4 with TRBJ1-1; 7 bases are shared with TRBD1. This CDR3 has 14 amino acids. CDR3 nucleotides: TGTGCCAGCAGCCAAGGCACTTACAGGGGAGTGACTTACTTT. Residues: CASSQGTYRGVTYF.

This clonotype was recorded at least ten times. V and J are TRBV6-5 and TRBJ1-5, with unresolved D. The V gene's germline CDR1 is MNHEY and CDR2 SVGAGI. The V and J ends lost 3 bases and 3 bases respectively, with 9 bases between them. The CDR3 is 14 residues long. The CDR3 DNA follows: TGTGCCAGCAGTTATGGCAGCTACAATCAGCCCCAGCATTTT. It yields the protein CASSYGSYNQPQHF.

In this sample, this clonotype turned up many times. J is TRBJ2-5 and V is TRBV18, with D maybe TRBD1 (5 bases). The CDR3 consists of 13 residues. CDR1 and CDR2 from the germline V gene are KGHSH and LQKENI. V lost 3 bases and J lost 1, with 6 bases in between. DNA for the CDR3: TGTGCCAGCTCACCTGACAGCCAAGAGACCCAGTACTTC. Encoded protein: CASSPDSQETQYF.

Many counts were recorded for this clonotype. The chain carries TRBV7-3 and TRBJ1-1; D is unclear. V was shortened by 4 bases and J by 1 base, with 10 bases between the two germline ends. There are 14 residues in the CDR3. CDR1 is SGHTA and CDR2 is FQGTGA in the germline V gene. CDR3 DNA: TGTGCCAGCAGCTCCGGGCCCCAGAACACTGAAGCTTTCTTT. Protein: CASSSGPQNTEAFF.